Below, 14 T cell receptor beta chains from the same sample are listed, as sequenced in a study of T-cell memory formation after mild COVID-19. TCRdb re-derived calls from the 5' RACE reads in MiXCR, one entry per CDR3 protein. This table has some 300,000 distinct CDR3 sequences, 15% to 20% appearing once. Sample: PBMCs or a T cell subset sorted from them (not recorded which). Receptors were obtained from a man aged 18 to 30 who had mild COVID-19 (a few samples of this study predate the infection). Cell type and time point are not known.

This clonotype was recorded a few times. This chain uses TRBV10-3 with TRBJ1-1, with D perhaps matching TRBD1 (5 bases). The CDR3 has 14 amino acids. V lost 10 bases, J lost 4 bases, and 19 bases lay in between. Germline loops: CDR1 ENHRY, CDR2 SYGVKD. The CDR3 reads CATLTAGRGTEAFF. CDR3 coding DNA: TGTGCCACACTCACCGCCGGGAGGGGCACTGAAGCTTTCTTT.

In its sample, this clonotype was seen a few times. CDR3 amino acids: CASSQPDRAFPYEQYF. DNA of the CDR3: TGTGCCAGCAGTCAGCCTGACAGGGCTTTTCCCTACGAGCAGTACTTC. V is TRBV6-6 and J is TRBJ2-7, with 7 bases lining up with TRBD1. Germline CDR1 reads MNHNY; CDR2 reads SVGAGI (reference sequence). With 5 bases clipped from V and 2 bases from J, the junction kept 12 bases outside the gene matches. CDR3 length: 16 amino acids.

This chain links TRBV6-2 or TRBV6-3 with TRBJ2-5; no definite D call. From germline, CDR1 is MNHEY and CDR2 SVGEGT. The CDR3 runs 16 residues. With 7 bases removed from V and 3 bases from J, the gap between germline ends came to 21 bases. This CDR3 reads CASNARVGPLEETQYF. CDR3 nucleotides: TGTGCCAGCAATGCCCGGGTAGGCCCTCTAGAAGAGACCCAGTACTTC.

This clonotype was detected a few times. The chain recombines TRBV7-9 with TRBJ2-3; 9 bases agree with TRBD2. Germline-derived CDR1 and CDR2 are SEHNR and FQNEAQ (reference sequence). V shed 4 bases and J 5 bases; nucleotides not matched to a gene: 1. CDR3 length: 13 amino acids. The CDR3 sequence is CASSSAGGDTQYF. The CDR3 nucleotides are TGTGCCAGCAGCTCAGCGGGGGGAGATACGCAGTATTTT.

In its sample, this clonotype was seen a few times. The chain has TRBV11-2 and TRBJ1-2; 10 bases are a match to TRBD1. Germline values: CDR1 SGHAT, CDR2 FQNNGV. This CDR3 is 15 amino acids long. The ends lost 5 bases at V and 4 bases at J; junction bases unmatched: 7. The CDR3 spells CASSQGQGWAYGYTF. The CDR3 bases are TGTGCCAGCAGCCAGGGACAGGGGTGGGCCTATGGCTACACCTTC.

The J gene is TRBJ2-5, the V gene TRBV10-3, with D maybe TRBD2 (6 bases). The CDR3 sequence is 15 residues long. Germline V gene data show CDR1 as ENHRY and CDR2 as SYGVKD. V lost 0 bases, J lost 5 bases, and 13 bases lay in between. This CDR3 is CAISESRAAGETQYF. The CDR3 region has the DNA TGTGCCATCAGTGAGTCGAGGGCCGCGGGGGAGACCCAGTACTTC.

The V gene is TRBV5-1, the J gene TRBJ2-1, with TRBD1 matching over 9 bases. V lost 0 bases to trimming and J lost 4 bases; unmatched junction nucleotides: 2. Germline V lookup: CDR1 SGHRS, CDR2 YFSETQ. The CDR3 runs to 15 residues. The CDR3 loop is CASSLGTGVYNEQFF. CDR3 in DNA: TGCGCCAGCAGCTTGGGGACAGGGGTTTACAATGAGCAGTTCTTC.

V usage is TRBV6-1 and J usage is TRBJ2-7, with D perhaps given as TRBD1 or TRBD2 (5 bases each). V gave up 0 bases and J gave up 4 bases, with 13 bases separating them. Germline V gives CDR1 MNHNS, CDR2 SASEGT. The CDR3 covers 15 residues. The CDR3 region has the DNA TGTGCCAGCAGTGAAGCAGGGACCCAAGGGTACGAGCAGTACGTC. This translates into CASSEAGTQGYEQYV.

This rearrangement joins TRBV12-3 or TRBV12-4 to TRBJ2-3; TRBD2 matches 7 bases. This CDR3 contains 17 residues. The trim removed 1 base at V and 3 bases at J, leaving 10 bases unmatched. CDR3 amino acids: CASSLGTLADVTDTQYF. CDR3 coding DNA: TGTGCCAGCAGTTTAGGGACCCTAGCGGATGTGACAGATACGCAGTATTTT.

This clonotype was counted between two and nine times. The rearrangement uses TRBV12-3 or TRBV12-4 and TRBJ2-7; no definite D call. Between the trimmed V and J ends, which lost 8 bases and 4 bases, there was a span of 12 bases. The CDR3 is made up of 12 amino acids. The chain's CDR3 is CASSTAVYEQYF. The CDR3 region has the DNA TGTGCCAGCTCCACAGCCGTTTACGAGCAGTACTTC.

This clonotype turned up a few times. The chain has TRBV25-1 and TRBJ1-2; no clear D gene. This CDR3 region has 13 residues. Trimming stripped 4 bases from V and 4 bases from J, with 10 bases between. The germline V gene encodes CDR1 MGHDK and CDR2 SYGVNS. The CDR3 DNA sequence: TGTGCCAGCAGTGGCGGGTCCATCTATGGCTACACCTTC. Protein: CASSGGSIYGYTF.

This clonotype came up a few times. This chain uses TRBV2 with TRBJ2-3; 11 nucleotides align to TRBD2. V lost 6 bases to trimming and J lost 2 bases; unmatched junction nucleotides: 4. CDR1 is SNHLY, CDR2 FYNNEI, per germline. This CDR3 is built from 15 residues. The CDR3, as DNA: TGTGCCAGCAGCCTAGCGGGGGGCCTCACAGATACGCAGTATTTT. This encodes CASSLAGGLTDTQYF.

The chain joins TRBV6-5 to TRBJ2-7, with D maybe TRBD1 (8 bases). The ends were cut back, 0 bases at V and 3 bases at J, with 12 bases in the middle. CDR3 size: 15 residues. Per germline, CDR1 MNHEY and CDR2 SVGAGI. The CDR3, as DNA: TGTGCCAGCAGTTACTCGACAGGGGAGGGCTACGAGCAGTACTTC. Translating it yields CASSYSTGEGYEQYF.

The genes are TRBV18 and TRBJ2-1; 11 bases map to TRBD2. Germline values: CDR1 KGHSH, CDR2 LQKENI. With 0 bases clipped from V and 5 bases from J, the junction kept 9 bases outside the gene matches. The CDR3 sequence is 18 residues long. The CDR3 region has the DNA TGTGCCAGCTCACCACCAGGGTTCGCTAGCGGGGGGAACAATGAGCAGTTCTTC. Amino acids: CASSPPGFASGGNNEQFF.